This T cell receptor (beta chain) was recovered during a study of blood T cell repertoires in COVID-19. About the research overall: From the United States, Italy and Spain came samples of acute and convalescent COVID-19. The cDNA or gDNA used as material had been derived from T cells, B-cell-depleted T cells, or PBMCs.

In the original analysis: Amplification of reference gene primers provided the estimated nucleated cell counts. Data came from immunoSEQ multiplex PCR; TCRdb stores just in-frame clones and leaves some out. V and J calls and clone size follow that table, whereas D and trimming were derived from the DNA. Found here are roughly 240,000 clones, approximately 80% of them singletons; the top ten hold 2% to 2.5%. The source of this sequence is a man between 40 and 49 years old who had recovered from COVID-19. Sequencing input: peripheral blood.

The CDR3 nucleotides are TGTGCCAGCGGCGGGTTTACAGCGGATCACAATGAGCAGTTCTTC. Translating it yields CASGGFTADHNEQFF. J is TRBJ2-1 and V is TRBV9; D possibly corresponds to TRBD2 (5 bases). The germline V gene encodes CDR1 SGDLS and CDR2 YYNGEE. The CDR3 is made up of 15 amino acids. V gave up 7 bases and J gave up 5 bases, with 19 bases separating them.